Below, 19 T cell receptor beta chains from the same sample are listed, as sequenced in a study of T cell changes during pregnancy in multiple sclerosis. The data were produced by immunoSEQ multiplex PCR, yet TCRdb's version contains in-frame clones alone and is incomplete. The sample records tens of thousands of clones, 80% to 95% being singletons. The sample here was peripheral blood, taken after pregnancy. The receptors were sampled from a female donor in good health, enrolled as a control in a pregnancy study.

The V gene is TRBV19, the J gene TRBJ2-7, with no clear D. V was clipped by 1 base and J by 2 bases, with 9 bases between them. Germline values: CDR1 LNHDA, CDR2 SQIVND (reference sequence). The CDR3 consists of 14 residues. The DNA of the CDR3 is TGTGCCAGTAGTATAGCTGGCGGAACCTACGAGCAGTACTTC. Protein: CASSIAGGTYEQYF.

The rearrangement joins TRBV18 to TRBJ1-3, with D perhaps matching TRBD1 (5 bases). Trimming took 9 bases from V and 0 from J, leaving 12 bases between them. The V gene's germline CDR1 is KGHSH and CDR2 LQKENI. The CDR3 contains 14 residues. The CDR3 here is CASRQPSSGNTIYF. CDR3 nucleotide sequence: TGTGCCAGTCGACAGCCGAGCTCTGGAAACACCATATATTTT.

J is TRBJ2-7 and V is TRBV21-1; the table's D call, TRBD1, was not checked against the DNA. TRBV21-1 is described as a pseudogene. CDR3 size: 11 residues. The CDR3 loop is CASSKGGLEYF. The DNA for the CDR3 is TGTGCCAGCAGCAAAGGGGGGCTGGAGTACTTC.

This chain connects TRBV7-3 to TRBJ2-6; no clear D. This CDR3 spans 14 amino acids. From germline, CDR1 is SGHTA and CDR2 FQGTGA. Deletions cut 3 bases from V and 0 bases from J, with 3 bases between. CDR3: CASSLSSGANVLTF. CDR3 in DNA: TGTGCCAGCAGCTTGAGCTCTGGGGCCAACGTCCTGACTTTC.

This sequence joins TRBV25-1 and TRBJ2-2; D perhaps matches TRBD2 (6 bases). There are 14 residues in the CDR3. The V gene's germline CDR1 is MGHDK and CDR2 SYGVNS. With 6 bases removed from V and 1 base from J, the gap between germline ends came to 9 bases. The CDR3: CASRQGGNTGELFF. The CDR3 DNA reads TGTGCCAGCAGGCAGGGAGGGAACACCGGGGAGCTGTTTTTT.

On this clone: Other DNA sequences in this sample translate to the same CDR3. The chain has TRBV2 and TRBJ2-5; D is uncertain. V was shortened by 0 bases and J by 4 bases, with 3 bases between the two germline ends. Germline V CDR1 and CDR2: SNHLY, FYNNEI. This CDR3 region has 12 residues. The CDR3 DNA sequence: TGTGCCAGCAGTGAAGCCCGAGAGACCCAGTACTTC. Translating it yields CASSEARETQYF.

The V gene is TRBV7-2, the J gene TRBJ2-2; 8 positions agree with TRBD1. V shed 1 base and J 5 bases; nucleotides not matched to a gene: 6. The CDR3 extends over 16 amino acids. Germline V lookup: CDR1 SGHTA, CDR2 FQGNSA. CDR3 in amino acids: CASSLGDRTLTGELFF. In DNA, the CDR3 is TGTGCCAGCAGCTTAGGGGACAGGACTTTAACCGGGGAGCTGTTTTTT. Full variable domain (outside the CDR3, taken from reference TRBV7-2 and TRBJ2-2): GAGVSQSPSNKVTEKGKDVELRCDPISGHTALYWYRQSLGQGLEFLIYFQGNSAPDKSGLPSDRFSAERTGGSVSTLTIQRTQQEDSAVYLCASSLGDRTLTGELFFGEGSRLTVL.

V is TRBV28 and J is TRBJ1-2, with 7 positions matching TRBD1. The trim removed 2 bases at V and 2 bases at J, leaving 8 bases unmatched. The CDR3 totals 16 residues. Germline V gene lookup returns CDR1 MDHEN and CDR2 SYDVKM. CDR3 nucleotides: TGTGCCAGCAGTTTACCCGACAGGGTCCCCAACTATGGCTACACCTTC. This codes for CASSLPDRVPNYGYTF.

The J gene is TRBJ2-7, the V gene TRBV28; no definite D call. V was trimmed by 6 bases and J by 4 bases, leaving 13 bases between them. CDR3 length: 13 residues. Germline CDR1 MDHEN, CDR2 SYDVKM. CDR3 sequence (DNA): TGTGCCAGCAGATACCCTCTCGGTTACGAGCAGTACTTC. Its translation: CASRYPLGYEQYF.

The V gene is TRBV9, the J gene TRBJ2-3, with TRBD2 matching 8 bases. From germline, CDR1 is SGDLS and CDR2 YYNGEE. Trimming cost V 7 bases and J 5 bases; bases outside gene matches: 9. This CDR3 region has 14 residues. CDR3 bases: TGTGCCAGCGGTAGCGGGAATTCAATAGATACGCAGTATTTT. Its protein product is CASGSGNSIDTQYF.

This rearrangement joins TRBV6-1 to TRBJ2-7; TRBD1 matches at 10 bases. V shed 6 bases and J 6 bases; nucleotides not matched to a gene: 5. The length of the CDR3 is 13 residues. CDR1 and CDR2 from the germline V gene are MNHNS and SASEGT. The CDR3 is CASRQGTGVEQYF. The CDR3 DNA sequence: TGTGCCAGCAGACAAGGGACAGGGGTCGAGCAGTACTTC.

This chain uses TRBV18 with TRBJ1-4, with D perhaps TRBD1 (5 bases). This CDR3 comprises 17 residues. Trimming removed 4 bases at V and 1 base at J, with 16 bases between. In germline, CDR1 is KGHSH, CDR2 LQKENI. The CDR3 sequence is CASSLSTPRGTNEKLFF. CDR3 bases: TGTGCCAGCTCACTCTCAACGCCTAGGGGAACTAATGAAAAACTGTTTTTT.

The chain recombines TRBV28 with TRBJ1-6; D gene uncertain. The V gene lost 5 bases and the J gene lost 7 bases, with 15 bases spanning the gap. From germline, CDR1 is MDHEN and CDR2 SYDVKM. The CDR3 length is 15 residues. The CDR3 sequence: CASSAGRDWNSPLHF. The CDR3 region has the DNA TGTGCCAGCAGTGCCGGGAGGGATTGGAATTCACCCCTCCACTTT.

J is TRBJ1-2 and V is TRBV11-2, with TRBD1 matching 9 bases. The CDR3 totals 14 residues. Trimming took 5 bases from V and 8 from J; bases not matched to a gene: 9. Germline-derived CDR1 and CDR2 are SGHAT and FQNNGV. The chain's CDR3 is CASSPLQGASGYTF. The CDR3 DNA reads as TGTGCCAGCAGCCCCTTACAGGGGGCCTCGGGCTACACCTTC.

The chain carries TRBV30 and TRBJ2-2; D gene uncertain. The V gene's germline CDR1 is GTSNPN and CDR2 SVGIG (reference sequence). This CDR3 region has 15 residues. V gave up 2 bases and J gave up 1 base, with 11 bases separating them. CDR3 sequence reads: CAWSPLGLNTGELFF. For the CDR3, the DNA is TGTGCCTGGAGTCCGTTGGGCCTGAACACCGGGGAGCTGTTTTTT.

V usage is TRBV19 and J usage is TRBJ2-5, with 10 bases fitting TRBD2. The CDR3 spans 15 residues. CDR1 and CDR2 from the germline V gene are LNHDA and SQIVND (reference sequence). J lost 5 bases, V lost 6 bases, and 9 bases had no gene match. The CDR3 bases are TGTGCCAGTAGCCTGGCACTAGCGGGGCGGGAGACCCAGTACTTC. Its translation is CASSLALAGRETQYF.

The chain joins TRBV6-5 to TRBJ1-5; TRBD1 aligns across 8 bases. The CDR3 has 14 residues. J lost 5 bases, V lost 6 bases, and 6 bases had no gene match. In germline, CDR1 is MNHEY, CDR2 SVGAGI. Written as DNA, the CDR3 is TGTGCCAGCAGCTTCGACAGGGGTGATCAGCCCCAGCATTTT. It specifies CASSFDRGDQPQHF.

The chain has TRBV29-1 and TRBJ1-2; D might be TRBD1 (6 bases). Germline V gene lookup returns CDR1 SQVTM and CDR2 ANQGSEA. The CDR3 totals 13 residues. The V end lost 4 bases, the J end lost 3 bases, and 12 bases lay between the germline ends. CDR3 residues: CSVGAGADYGYTF. CDR3 nucleotides: TGCAGCGTTGGAGCGGGGGCGGACTATGGCTACACCTTC.

The V gene is TRBV18, the J gene TRBJ1-4; 11 nucleotides match TRBD1. Germline V lookup: CDR1 KGHSH, CDR2 LQKENI. The CDR3 runs to 17 residues. Germline trimming cut 1 base from V and 6 bases from J; bases unmatched to any gene: 7. This chain's CDR3 is CASSPRDRGFTYEKLFF. In DNA form, the CDR3 reads TGTGCCAGCTCACCACGGGACAGGGGGTTTACCTATGAAAAACTGTTTTTT.